The clone carrying this T cell receptor beta chain occurred a few times. Its antigen remains unknown. RNA was extracted from whole blood without cell sorting, alongside germline DNA. The authors made TCR beta cDNA from 450 to 600 ng total RNA with a constant-region primer. Slightly modified ARM-PCR served as the procedure for the TCR beta libraries. These libraries came from three rounds of nested multiplex PCR. Researchers ran the first two PCR rounds for 10 cycles each with TRBV1-TRBV30 forward primers and a C-beta reverse primer. One entry per CDR3 protein results from TCRdb running MiXCR on the multiplex PCR reads. The sample has 150,000 to 200,000 distinct CDR3 sequences; approximately 65% are singletons. These data belong to a study of tumor-infiltrating lymphocytes in primary liver carcinoma. For the study at large: Patients underwent resection of primary liver carcinoma. Read depth, roughly 3.65 to 7.13 million productive TCRbeta reads, did not differ significantly between tissues. General study points: Tumor region pairs overlapped more than did tumor-adjacent and tumor-blood pairs.

The CDR3 runs 15 residues. V lost 7 bases and J lost 0, with 13 bases in between. The receptor was isolated from a woman aged 55 to 70 with primary liver carcinoma and hepatitis B virus infection. The sequenced sample consisted of peripheral blood. The chain employs TRBV12-3 or TRBV12-4 and TRBJ2-1; D is unresolved. The CDR3 DNA sequence: TGTGCCAGCACGGTATCGGTGAGCTCCTACAATGAGCAGTTCTTC. As protein: CASTVSVSSYNEQFF.